The T cell receptor (beta chain) described here comes from a study of cytomegalovirus exposure and HLA in healthy donors. General study results and limits: Earlier findings revealed that most TCR beta V segments proved productive either about 90% or about 30% of the time.

As regards this clone: Its antigen is currently unknown.

Primers: 60 Vbeta forward and 13 Jbeta reverse. Sequencing was performed with immunoSEQ multiplex PCR; in TCRdb, only in-frame clones are kept and a portion is missing. Seen here are some 130,000 clones, less than 85% observed once, and the top ten hold roughly 2.4%. V lost 2 bases, J lost 2 bases, and 5 bases stayed unmatched. CDR3 size: 16 residues. The germline V gene encodes CDR1 LGHNA and CDR2 YSLEER. This TCR came from a man younger than 45 in good health and CMV-seronegative. The V call is TRBV4-3, the J call TRBJ2-2, with 7 bases aligning to TRBD2. Source material: PBMCs. The CDR3 DNA follows: TGCGCCAGCAGCCAAACCCCTAGCGGTAACACCGGGGAGCTGTTTTTT. As protein: CASSQTPSGNTGELFF.